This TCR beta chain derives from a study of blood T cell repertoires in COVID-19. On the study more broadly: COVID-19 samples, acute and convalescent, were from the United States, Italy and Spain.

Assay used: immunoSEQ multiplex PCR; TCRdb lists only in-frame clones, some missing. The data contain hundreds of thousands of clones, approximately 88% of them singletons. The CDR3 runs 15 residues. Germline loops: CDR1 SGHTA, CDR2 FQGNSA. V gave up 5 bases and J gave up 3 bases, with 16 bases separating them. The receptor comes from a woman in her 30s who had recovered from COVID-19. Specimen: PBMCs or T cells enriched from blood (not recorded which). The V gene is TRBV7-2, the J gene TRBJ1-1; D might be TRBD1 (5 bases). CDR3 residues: CASSALWGGDTEAFF. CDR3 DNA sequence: TGTGCCAGCAGCGCTCTCTGGGGGGGGGACACTGAAGCTTTCTTT.